Detailed here is one T cell receptor (beta chain). This clone's antigen is unknown. No base qualities exist here, and no much larger clone lies one base off it. This specimen comes from a study of OX40 agonist ivuxolimab in advanced cancers. In terms of the full investigation: The costimulatory receptor OX40 (CD134) was targeted by ivuxolimab, a fully human IgG2 agonistic monoclonal antibody. Intravenous ivuxolimab was administered to patients every 2 weeks at six dose levels: 0.01, 0.1, 0.3, 1.5, 3 and 10 mg/kg. Of the approximately 54 dose-escalation patients, hepatocellular carcinoma was present in approximately 20, melanoma in around 15, renal cell carcinoma in 9 and head and neck cancer in 9. In the dose-escalation cohort, 82.7% of patients were male, and the mean age was around 60 years, with a range of about 20 to 90. Patients were allowed to have had prior anti-PD-1, anti-PD-L1 or anti-CTLA-4 therapy, and approximately 40% of the dose-escalation patients had previously received checkpoint inhibitors. Partial responses occurred in three dose-escalation patients: two with cutaneous melanoma and one with hepatocellular carcinoma. The purpose of peripheral TCRbeta sequencing was to test whether ivuxolimab changed TCR sequence diversity and led to clonal T-cell expansion. The monotherapy dose-escalation portion (N of about 47 patients) of the phase I ivuxolimab trial is reported in the paper.

The trial excluded patients who had a history of autoimmune disease or who were on systemic immunosuppression. Peripheral blood for TCR sequencing was drawn from every dose cohort at baseline, at cycle 4 day 1 and at cycle 7 day 1. Samples came from an open-label, multicenter, first-in-human phase I dose-escalation trial of ivuxolimab. Adults with locally advanced or metastatic head and neck squamous cell, hepatocellular, melanoma or renal cell carcinoma were enrolled in the trial. Before TCR sequencing, CD4+ T cells and CD8+ T cells were sorted from peripheral blood as separate populations. From its cysteine to its phenylalanine, the CDR3 spans 15 amino acids. The read is trimmed to its CDR3 DNA, 45 bases read in frame from base 1. V drops 6 bases and J drops 2 bases, leaving 15 bases in between. Via the germline V gene, CDR1 is MGHRA and CDR2 YSYEKL. Genomic DNA was extracted from sorted cells for sequencing of the TCRbeta CDR3 region. The immunoSEQ Assay was used for sequencing of TCRbeta CDR3 regions. This is the immuneACCESS table as TCRdb keeps it, with only in-frame sequences that have V and J called. A part of the clones is gone; compared with another copy, unresolved V genes explain less than half, and the rest is unexplained. The sample yields tens of thousands of clones; about 85% were counted once. The top ten hold 2.4% of the sample.

Findings and caveats that apply to the study as a whole: Low levels of normalized T-cell clonal expansion were also seen in some patients who did not respond. Clonal expansion of both CD4+ and CD8+ blood T cells was observed from baseline to week 6 at doses 0.1 to 3.0 mg/kg. Partial responders in the 0.1-3.0 mg/kg groups had among the lowest normalized peripheral clonal expansion, especially among CD8+ T cells. Antigen specificity was not determined for the clonally expanded peripheral T cells. After ivuxolimab, more expanded clones were found on average in CD8+ T cells than in CD4+ T cells.

Sequenced here: CD4+ or CD8+ T cells sorted from blood, sampled in a trial of the OX40 agonist ivuxolimab. The sequence joins TRBV4-1 to TRBJ2-3; the best D guess is TRBD1, with 6 bases matching. The source is an adult with an advanced solid tumor such as melanoma, head and neck, liver or kidney cancer. In nucleotide form, the sequence is TGCGCCAGCAGTCCGAAGGGGGAGTTCACAGATACGCAGTATTTT. Translation gives CASSPKGEFTDTQYF.